The sequence of this T cell receptor (beta chain) was determined in a study of cytomegalovirus exposure and HLA in healthy donors. The PCR used 60 Vbeta and 13 Jbeta primers. Sequenced by immunoSEQ multiplex PCR; TCRdb stores in-frame clones only, minus some. The sample records over 150,000 clones, around four fifths being singletons. V lost 6 bases and J lost 0; bases outside the gene matches: 6. The CDR3 contains 16 residues. The V gene's germline CDR1 is SGHAT and CDR2 FQDESV (reference sequence). Points on this clone: Its antigen is unknown.

Study observations and caveats: Most of the TCR beta V segments (in an earlier analysis) were productive either about 87% or about 30% of the time. With later analysis, a missense DCLRE1C variant became linked to TCR beta V- and J-gene trimming. The authors enumerated some 170 TCR beta chains as linked to cytomegalovirus. A reported reduction in N-insertions relative to the roughly 700-donor mean was seen in an Asian-associated ancestry cluster in a later analysis.

Sequencing was carried out using PBMCs. The chain is built from TRBV11-1 and TRBJ2-7, with 12 bases identical to TRBD2. The TCR originated in a boy between 2 and 10 years old in good health and CMV-seronegative. Written as DNA, the CDR3 is TGTGCCAGCAGTCGGACTAGCGGGACGAGCTCCTACGAGCAGTACTTC. As protein: CASSRTSGTSSYEQYF.